This TCR beta chain was obtained from a study of cytomegalovirus exposure and HLA in healthy donors. The study, taken as a whole, reports: A later analysis, which compared TCR beta chains of equal frequency, found the HLA-associated ones more clonally expanded.

The PCR had 60 Vbeta and 13 Jbeta primers. The table came from immunoSEQ multiplex PCR; TCRdb's copy has only in-frame clones and leaves some out. This repertoire shows about 64,000 clones, 65% to 70% found once; its top ten account for around 15%. With 3 bases removed from V and 9 bases from J, the gap between germline ends came to 15 bases. This CDR3 comprises 14 residues. Germline values: CDR1 MNHNS, CDR2 SASEGT. A note on this clone: Its antigen is currently unknown.

The material sequenced was PBMCs. This receptor was obtained from a male donor in good health and CMV-seropositive. This chain links TRBV6-1 with TRBJ1-3; no clear D gene. CDR3 sequence reads: CASSEEAGPGTIYF. The CDR3, as DNA: TGTGCCAGCAGTGAGGAGGCAGGACCGGGCACCATATATTTT.